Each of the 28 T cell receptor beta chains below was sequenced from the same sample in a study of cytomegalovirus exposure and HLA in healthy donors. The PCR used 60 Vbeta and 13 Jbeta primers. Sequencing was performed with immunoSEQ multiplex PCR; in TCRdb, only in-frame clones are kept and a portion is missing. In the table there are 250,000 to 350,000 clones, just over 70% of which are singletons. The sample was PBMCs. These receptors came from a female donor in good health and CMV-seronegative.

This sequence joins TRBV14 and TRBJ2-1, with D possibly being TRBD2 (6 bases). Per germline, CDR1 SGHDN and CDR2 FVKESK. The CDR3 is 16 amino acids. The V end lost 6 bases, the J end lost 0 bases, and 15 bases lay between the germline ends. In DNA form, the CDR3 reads TGTGCCAGCAGTCCCGGGGTAGCGGTCTCCTACAATGAGCAGTTCTTC. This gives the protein CASSPGVAVSYNEQFF. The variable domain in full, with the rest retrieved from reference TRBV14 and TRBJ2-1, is EAGVTQFPSHSVIEKGQTVTLRCDPISGHDNLYWYRRVMGKEIKFLLHFVKESKQDESGMPNNRFLAERTGGTYSTLKVQPAELEDSGVYFCASSPGVAVSYNEQFFGPGTRLTVL.

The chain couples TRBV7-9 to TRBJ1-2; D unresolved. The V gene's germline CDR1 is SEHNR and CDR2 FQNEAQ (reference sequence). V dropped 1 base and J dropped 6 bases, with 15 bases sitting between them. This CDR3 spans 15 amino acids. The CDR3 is CASSLDVGVRDGYTF. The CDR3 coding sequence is TGTGCCAGCAGCTTAGATGTGGGAGTACGGGATGGCTACACCTTC.

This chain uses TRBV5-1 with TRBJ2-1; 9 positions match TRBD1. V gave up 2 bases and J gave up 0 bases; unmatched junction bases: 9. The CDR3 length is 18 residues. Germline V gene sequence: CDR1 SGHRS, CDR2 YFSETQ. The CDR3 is CASSLPIGQGSSYNEQFF. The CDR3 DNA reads TGCGCCAGCAGCTTACCAATAGGACAGGGGAGCTCCTACAATGAGCAGTTCTTC. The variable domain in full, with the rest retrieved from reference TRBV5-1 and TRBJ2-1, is KAGVTQTPRYLIKTRGQQVTLSCSPISGHRSVSWYQQTPGQGLQFLFEYFSETQRNKGNFPGRFSGRQFSNSRSEMNVSTLELGDSALYLCASSLPIGQGSSYNEQFFGPGTRLTVL.

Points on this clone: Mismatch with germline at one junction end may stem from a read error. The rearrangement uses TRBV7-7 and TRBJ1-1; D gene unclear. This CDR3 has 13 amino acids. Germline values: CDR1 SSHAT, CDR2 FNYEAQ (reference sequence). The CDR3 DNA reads TGTGCTAGCAGCTTGGAGAGAAACACTGAAGCTTTCTTT. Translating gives CASSLERNTEAFF.

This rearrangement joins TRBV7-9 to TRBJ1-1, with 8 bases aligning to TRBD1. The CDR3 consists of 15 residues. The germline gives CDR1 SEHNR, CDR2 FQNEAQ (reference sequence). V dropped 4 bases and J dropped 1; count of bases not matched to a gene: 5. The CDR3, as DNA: TGTGCCAGCAGCTACCTCACAGGGGGGAACACTGAAGCTTTCTTT. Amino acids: CASSYLTGGNTEAFF.

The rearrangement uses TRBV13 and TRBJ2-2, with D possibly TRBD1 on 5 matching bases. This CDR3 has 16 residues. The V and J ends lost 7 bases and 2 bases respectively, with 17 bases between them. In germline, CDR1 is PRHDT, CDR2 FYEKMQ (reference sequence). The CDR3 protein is CASTLFETVNTGELFF. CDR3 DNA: TGTGCCAGCACGCTATTTGAGACAGTAAACACCGGGGAGCTGTTTTTT.

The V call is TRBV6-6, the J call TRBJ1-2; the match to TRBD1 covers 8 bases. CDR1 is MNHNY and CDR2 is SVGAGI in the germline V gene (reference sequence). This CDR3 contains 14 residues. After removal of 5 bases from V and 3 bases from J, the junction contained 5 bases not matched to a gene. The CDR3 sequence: CASSPPRGHYGYTF. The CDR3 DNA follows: TGTGCCAGCAGTCCCCCCAGGGGGCACTATGGCTACACCTTC.

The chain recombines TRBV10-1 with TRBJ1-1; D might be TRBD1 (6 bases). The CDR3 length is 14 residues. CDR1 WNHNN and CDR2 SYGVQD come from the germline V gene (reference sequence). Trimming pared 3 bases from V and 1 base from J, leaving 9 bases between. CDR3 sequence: CASSDQGWNTEAFF. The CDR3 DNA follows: TGCGCCAGCAGTGACCAGGGGTGGAACACTGAAGCTTTCTTT.

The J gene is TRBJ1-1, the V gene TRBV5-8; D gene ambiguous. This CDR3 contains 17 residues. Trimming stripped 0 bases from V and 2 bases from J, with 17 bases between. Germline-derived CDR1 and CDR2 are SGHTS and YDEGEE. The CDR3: CASSLAGFRRVNTEAFF. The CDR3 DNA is TGTGCCAGCAGCTTGGCAGGCTTCCGACGCGTCAACACTGAAGCTTTCTTT. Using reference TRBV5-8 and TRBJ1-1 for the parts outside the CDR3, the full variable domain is EAGVTQSPTHLIKTRGQQATLRCSPISGHTSVYWYQQALGLGLQFLLWYDEGEERNRGNFPPRFSGRQFPNYSSELNVNALELEDSALYLCASSLAGFRRVNTEAFFGQGTRLTVV.

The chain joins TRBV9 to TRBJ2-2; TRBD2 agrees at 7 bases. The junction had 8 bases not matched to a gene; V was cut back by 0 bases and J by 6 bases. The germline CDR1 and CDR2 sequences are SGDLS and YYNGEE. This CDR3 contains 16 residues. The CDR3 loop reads CASSVDRTSGSGELFF. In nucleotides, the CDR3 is TGTGCCAGCAGCGTAGACAGGACTAGTGGTTCCGGGGAGCTGTTTTTT.

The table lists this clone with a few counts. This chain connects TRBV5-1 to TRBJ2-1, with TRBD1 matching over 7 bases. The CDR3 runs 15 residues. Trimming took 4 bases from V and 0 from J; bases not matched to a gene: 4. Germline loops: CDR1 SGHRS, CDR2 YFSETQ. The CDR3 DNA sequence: TGCGCCAGCAGCCAGAGACAGGGCTCCTACAATGAGCAGTTCTTC. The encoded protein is CASSQRQGSYNEQFF.

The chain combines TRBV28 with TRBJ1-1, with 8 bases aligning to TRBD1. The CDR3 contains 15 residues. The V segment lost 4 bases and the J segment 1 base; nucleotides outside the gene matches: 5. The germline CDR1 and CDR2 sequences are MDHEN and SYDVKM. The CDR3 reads CASSWTGLRNTEAFF. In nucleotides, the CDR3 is TGTGCCAGCAGTTGGACAGGGTTAAGGAACACTGAAGCTTTCTTT.

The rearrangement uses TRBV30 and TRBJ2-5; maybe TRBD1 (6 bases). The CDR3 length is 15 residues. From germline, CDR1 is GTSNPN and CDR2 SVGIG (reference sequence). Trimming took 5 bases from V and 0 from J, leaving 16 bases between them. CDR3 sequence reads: CAWGGRVLNQETQYF. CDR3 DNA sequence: TGTGCCTGGGGGGGCAGGGTGCTCAACCAAGAGACCCAGTACTTC.

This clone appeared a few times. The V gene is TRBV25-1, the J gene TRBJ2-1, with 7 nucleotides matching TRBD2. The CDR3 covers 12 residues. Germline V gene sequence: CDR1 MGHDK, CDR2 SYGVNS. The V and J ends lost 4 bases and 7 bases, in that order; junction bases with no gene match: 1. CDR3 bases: TGTGCCAGCAGTGGGACTAGGAATGAGCAGTTCTTC. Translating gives CASSGTRNEQFF.

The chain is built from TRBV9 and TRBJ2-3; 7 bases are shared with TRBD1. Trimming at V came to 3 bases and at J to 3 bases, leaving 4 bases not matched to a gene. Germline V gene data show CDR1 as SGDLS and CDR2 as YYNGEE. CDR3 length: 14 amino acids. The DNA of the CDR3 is TGTGCCAGCAGCGAAGACAGGGCGACAGATACGCAGTATTTT. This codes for CASSEDRATDTQYF.

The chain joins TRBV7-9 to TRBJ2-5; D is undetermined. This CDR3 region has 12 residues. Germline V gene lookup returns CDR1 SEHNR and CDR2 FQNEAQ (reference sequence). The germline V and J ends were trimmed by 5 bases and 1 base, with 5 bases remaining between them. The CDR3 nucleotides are TGTGCCAGCAGCCGAGTCCAAGAGACCCAGTACTTC. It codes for CASSRVQETQYF.

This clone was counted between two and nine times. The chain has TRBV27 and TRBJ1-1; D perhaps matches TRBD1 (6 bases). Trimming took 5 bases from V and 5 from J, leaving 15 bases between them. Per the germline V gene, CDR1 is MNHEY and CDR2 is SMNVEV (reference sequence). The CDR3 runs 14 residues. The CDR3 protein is CASSPGTWGTEAFF. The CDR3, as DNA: TGTGCCAGCAGTCCCGGGACATGGGGAACTGAAGCTTTCTTT.

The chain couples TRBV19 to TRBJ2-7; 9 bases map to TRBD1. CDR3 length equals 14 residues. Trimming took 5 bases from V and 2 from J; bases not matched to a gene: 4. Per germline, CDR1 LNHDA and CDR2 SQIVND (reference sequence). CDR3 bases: TGTGCCAGTAGTTCGAGGGACAGGGCCTACGAGCAGTACTTC. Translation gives CASSSRDRAYEQYF.

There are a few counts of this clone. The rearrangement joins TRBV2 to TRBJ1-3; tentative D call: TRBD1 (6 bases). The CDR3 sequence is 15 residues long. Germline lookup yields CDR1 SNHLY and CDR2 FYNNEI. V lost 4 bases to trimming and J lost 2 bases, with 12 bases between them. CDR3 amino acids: CASSVDSLTGNTIYF. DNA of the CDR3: TGTGCCAGCAGTGTGGACAGCTTAACTGGAAACACCATATATTTT.

For the CDR3, the DNA is TGTGCCAGCAGCTTATATTATCAGGCCCTCTCTGGAAACACCATATATTTT. It codes for CASSLYYQALSGNTIYF. The chain links TRBV7-2 to TRBJ1-3; D unresolved. Germline V gives CDR1 SGHTA, CDR2 FQGNSA. Between the trimmed V and J ends, which lost 2 bases and 0 bases, there was a span of 14 bases. The CDR3 has 17 residues.

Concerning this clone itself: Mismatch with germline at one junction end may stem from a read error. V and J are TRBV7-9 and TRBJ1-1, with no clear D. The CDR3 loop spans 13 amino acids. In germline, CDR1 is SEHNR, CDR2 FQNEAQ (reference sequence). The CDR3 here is CSSSAQQNTEAFF. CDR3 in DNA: TGTTCCAGCAGCGCACAACAGAACACTGAAGCTTTCTTT.

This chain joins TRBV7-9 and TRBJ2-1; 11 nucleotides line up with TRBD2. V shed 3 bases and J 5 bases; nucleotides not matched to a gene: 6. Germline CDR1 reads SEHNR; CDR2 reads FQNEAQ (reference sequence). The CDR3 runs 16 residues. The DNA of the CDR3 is TGTGCCAGCAGCTTGGCGACTAGCGGGATTAACAATGAGCAGTTCTTC. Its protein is CASSLATSGINNEQFF.

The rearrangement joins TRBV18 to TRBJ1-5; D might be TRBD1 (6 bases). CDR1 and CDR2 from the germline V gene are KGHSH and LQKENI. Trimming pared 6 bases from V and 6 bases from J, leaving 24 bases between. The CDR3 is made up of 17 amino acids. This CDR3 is CASSLTRQALFGQPQHF. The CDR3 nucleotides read TGTGCCAGCTCCCTCACGAGACAGGCTCTTTTTGGTCAGCCCCAGCATTTT.

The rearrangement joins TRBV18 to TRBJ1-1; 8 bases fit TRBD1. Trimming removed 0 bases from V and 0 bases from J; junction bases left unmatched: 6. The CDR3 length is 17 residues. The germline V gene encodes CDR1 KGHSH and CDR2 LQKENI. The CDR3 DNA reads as TGTGCCAGCTCACCACCCGGACAGGGAAGCTTGAACACTGAAGCTTTCTTT. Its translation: CASSPPGQGSLNTEAFF.

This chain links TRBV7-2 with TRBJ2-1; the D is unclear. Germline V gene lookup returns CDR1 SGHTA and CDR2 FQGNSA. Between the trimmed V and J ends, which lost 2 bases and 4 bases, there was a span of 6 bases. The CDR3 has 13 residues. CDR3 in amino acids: CASSLLEYNEQFF. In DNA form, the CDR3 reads TGTGCCAGCAGCTTATTAGAGTACAATGAGCAGTTCTTC. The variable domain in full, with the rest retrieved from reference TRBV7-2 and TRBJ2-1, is GAGVSQSPSNKVTEKGKDVELRCDPISGHTALYWYRQSLGQGLEFLIYFQGNSAPDKSGLPSDRFSAERTGGSVSTLTIQRTQQEDSAVYLCASSLLEYNEQFFGPGTRLTVL.

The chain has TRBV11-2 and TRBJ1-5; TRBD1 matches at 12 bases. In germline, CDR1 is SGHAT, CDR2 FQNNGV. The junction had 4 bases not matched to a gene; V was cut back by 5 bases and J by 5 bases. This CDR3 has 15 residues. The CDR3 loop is CASSEGQGAYQPQHF. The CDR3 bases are TGTGCCAGCAGCGAGGGACAGGGGGCGTATCAGCCCCAGCATTTT.

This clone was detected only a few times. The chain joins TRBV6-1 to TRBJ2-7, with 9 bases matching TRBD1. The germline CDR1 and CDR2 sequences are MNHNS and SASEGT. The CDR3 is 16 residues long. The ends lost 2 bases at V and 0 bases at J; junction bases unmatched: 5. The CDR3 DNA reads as TGTGCCAGCAGTGAATGGGACAGGGTCTTCTCCTACGAGCAGTACTTC. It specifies CASSEWDRVFSYEQYF.

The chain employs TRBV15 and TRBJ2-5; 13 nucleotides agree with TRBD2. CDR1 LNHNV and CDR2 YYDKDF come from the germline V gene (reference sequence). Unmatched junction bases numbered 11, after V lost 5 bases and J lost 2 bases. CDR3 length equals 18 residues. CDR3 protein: CATSDYRLAGGTQETQYF. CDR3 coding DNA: TGTGCCACCAGCGACTACCGACTAGCGGGAGGAACACAAGAGACCCAGTACTTC.